This TCR beta chain was recovered during a study of shared clonotypes between healthy human individuals. Overall study context: Aged 18 to 49, the donors were two women and a few men. Overall study findings and caveats: Generally, estimated richness proved larger in naive subsets than it did in memory subsets. With a handful of donors compared, 4.5% to 6.5% of naive CD4 clonotypes were shared.

Only a few counts were recorded for this clone. Its antigen is currently unknown. Germline CDR1 is SGHVS and CDR2 is FQNEAQ. This CDR3 is 16 amino acids long. Trimming cost V 2 bases and J 1 base, with 13 bases left between them. Repertoires were generated with immunoSEQ multiplex PCR, while TCRdb's copy carries only in-frame clones and drops some. The data show roughly 320,000 clones, roughly 91% seen once. The chain carries TRBV7-8 and TRBJ2-3; the D is unclear. This TCR came from a man between 18 and 29 years old in good health. The sample taken for sequencing was memory CD8+ T cells sorted from blood. Subset described: CD45RO+ cells pooled with CCR7-negative TemRA cells. In DNA form, the CDR3 reads TGTGCCAGCAGCTTAAGTACGGGTCGGGGCACAGATACGCAGTATTTT. Its translation: CASSLSTGRGTDTQYF.